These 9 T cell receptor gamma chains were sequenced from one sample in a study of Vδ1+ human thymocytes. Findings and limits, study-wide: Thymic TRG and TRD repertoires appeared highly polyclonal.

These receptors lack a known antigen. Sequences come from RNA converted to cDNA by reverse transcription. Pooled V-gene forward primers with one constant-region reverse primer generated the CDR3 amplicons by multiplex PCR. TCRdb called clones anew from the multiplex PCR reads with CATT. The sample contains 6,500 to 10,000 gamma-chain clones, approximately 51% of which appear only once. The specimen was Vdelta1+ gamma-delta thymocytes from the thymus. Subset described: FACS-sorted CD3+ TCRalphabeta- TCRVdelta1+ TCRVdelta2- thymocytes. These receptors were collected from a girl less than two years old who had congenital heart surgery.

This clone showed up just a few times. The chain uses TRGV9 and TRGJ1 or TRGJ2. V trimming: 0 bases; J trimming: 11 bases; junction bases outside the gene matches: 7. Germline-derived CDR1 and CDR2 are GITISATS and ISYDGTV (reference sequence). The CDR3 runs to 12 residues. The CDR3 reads CALWEVLGEKLF. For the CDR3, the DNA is TGTGCCTTGTGGGAGGTGCTAGGAGAGAAACTCTTT.

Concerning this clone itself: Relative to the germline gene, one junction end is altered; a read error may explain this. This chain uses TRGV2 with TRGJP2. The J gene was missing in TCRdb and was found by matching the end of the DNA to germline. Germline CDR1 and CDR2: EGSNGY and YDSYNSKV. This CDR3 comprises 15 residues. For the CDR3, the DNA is TGTGCCACCTGGGACGGGCGTAAAAGTGATTGGAACAAGACGTTT. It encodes CATWDGRKSDWNKTF.

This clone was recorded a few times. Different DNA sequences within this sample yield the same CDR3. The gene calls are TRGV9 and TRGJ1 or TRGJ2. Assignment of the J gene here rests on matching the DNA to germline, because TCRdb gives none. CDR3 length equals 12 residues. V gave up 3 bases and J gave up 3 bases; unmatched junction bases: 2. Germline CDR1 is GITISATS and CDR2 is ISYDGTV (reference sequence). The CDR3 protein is CALWELYYKKLF. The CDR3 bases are TGTGCCTTGTGGGAGCTTTATTATAAGAAACTCTTT.

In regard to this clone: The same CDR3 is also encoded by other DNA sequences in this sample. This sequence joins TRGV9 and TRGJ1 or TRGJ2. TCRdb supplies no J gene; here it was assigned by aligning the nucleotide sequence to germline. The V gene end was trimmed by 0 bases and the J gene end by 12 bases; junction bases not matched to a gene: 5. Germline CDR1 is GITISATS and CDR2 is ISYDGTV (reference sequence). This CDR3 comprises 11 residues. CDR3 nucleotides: TGTGCCTTGTGGGAGGTGCACGGGAAACTCTTT. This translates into CALWEVHGKLF.

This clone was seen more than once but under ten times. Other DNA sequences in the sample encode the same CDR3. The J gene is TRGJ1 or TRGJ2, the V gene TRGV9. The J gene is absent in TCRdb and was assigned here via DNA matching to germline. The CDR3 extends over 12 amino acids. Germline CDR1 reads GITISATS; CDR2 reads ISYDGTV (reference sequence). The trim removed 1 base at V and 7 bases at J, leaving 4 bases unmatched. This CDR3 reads CALWEVQYKKLF. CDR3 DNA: TGTGCCTTGTGGGAGGTTCAGTATAAGAAACTCTTT.

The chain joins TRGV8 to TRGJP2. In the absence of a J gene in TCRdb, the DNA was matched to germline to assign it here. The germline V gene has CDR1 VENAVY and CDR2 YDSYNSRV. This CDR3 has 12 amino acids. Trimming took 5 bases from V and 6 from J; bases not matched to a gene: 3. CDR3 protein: CATWAGDWIKTF. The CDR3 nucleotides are TGTGCCACCTGGGCGGGTGATTGGATCAAGACGTTT.

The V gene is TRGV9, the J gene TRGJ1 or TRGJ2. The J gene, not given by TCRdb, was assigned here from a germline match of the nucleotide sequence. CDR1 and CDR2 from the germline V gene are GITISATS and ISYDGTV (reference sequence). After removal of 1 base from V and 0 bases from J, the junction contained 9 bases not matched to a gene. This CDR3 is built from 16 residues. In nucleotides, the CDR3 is TGTGCCTTGTGGGAGGTTGCCCCCCCGAATTATTATAAGAAACTCTTT. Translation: CALWEVAPPNYYKKLF.

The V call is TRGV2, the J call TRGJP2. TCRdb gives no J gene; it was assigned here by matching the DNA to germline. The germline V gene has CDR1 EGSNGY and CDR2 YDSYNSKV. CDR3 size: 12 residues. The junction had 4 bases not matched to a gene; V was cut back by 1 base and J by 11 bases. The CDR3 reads CATWDGAWIKTF. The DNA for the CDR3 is TGTGCCACCTGGGACGGCGCCTGGATCAAGACGTTT.

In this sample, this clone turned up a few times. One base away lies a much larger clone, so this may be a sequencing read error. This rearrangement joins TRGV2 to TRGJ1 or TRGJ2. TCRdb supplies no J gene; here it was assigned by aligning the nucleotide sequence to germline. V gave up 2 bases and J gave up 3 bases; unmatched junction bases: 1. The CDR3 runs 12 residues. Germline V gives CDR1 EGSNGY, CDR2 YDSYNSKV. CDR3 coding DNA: TGTGCCACCTGGGACGCTTATTATAAGAAACTCTTT. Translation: CATWDAYYKKLF.